This T cell receptor (beta chain) was observed in a study of cytotoxic CD8 clonotypes in ibrutinib-treated CLL. Study-wide background: Specimens for response were gathered following a median approximately 12 months of therapy, spanning 6 to 36.

On this clone itself: The target antigen is unknown.

Deletions cut 4 bases from V and 10 bases from J, with 24 bases between. The germline CDR1 and CDR2 sequences are SGHRS and YFSETQ. The CDR3 extends over 16 amino acids. The TCR beta libraries used about 2 micrograms of genomic DNA that came from cryopreserved PBMCs. The planned depth of sequencing spanned 1 in 200,000 to 1 in 1 million T cells. The assay was immunoSEQ multiplex PCR, and TCRdb's table has in-frame clones only and misses some. The table lists 58,000 or so clones, around three fifths of them singletons. General study points: In sustained-remission versus progressing patients, sampling times differed.

The starting material was PBMCs, obtained after 12 months of ibrutinib treatment. This sequence was found in a human donor with chronic lymphocytic leukemia. The rearrangement joins TRBV5-1 to TRBJ2-1, with D perhaps being TRBD1 or TRBD2 (7 bases each). CDR3 nucleotides: TGCGCCAGCAGCCCGCAGGGGGGGAGGGCCGGGGGAGAGCAGTTCTTC. It translates to CASSPQGGRAGGEQFF.